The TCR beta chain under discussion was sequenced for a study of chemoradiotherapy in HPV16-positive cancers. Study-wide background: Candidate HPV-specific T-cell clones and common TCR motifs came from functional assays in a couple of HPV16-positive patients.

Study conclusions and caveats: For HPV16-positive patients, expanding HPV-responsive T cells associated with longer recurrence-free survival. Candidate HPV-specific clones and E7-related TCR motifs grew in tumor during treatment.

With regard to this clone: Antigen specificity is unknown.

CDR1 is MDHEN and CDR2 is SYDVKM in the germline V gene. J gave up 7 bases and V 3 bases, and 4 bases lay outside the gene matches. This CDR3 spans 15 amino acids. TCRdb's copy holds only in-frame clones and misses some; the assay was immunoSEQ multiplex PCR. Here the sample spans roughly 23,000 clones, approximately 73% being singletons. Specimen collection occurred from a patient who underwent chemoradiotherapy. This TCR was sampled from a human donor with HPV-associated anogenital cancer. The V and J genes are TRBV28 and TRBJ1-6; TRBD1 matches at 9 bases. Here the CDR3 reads CASSLSGQGNSPLHF. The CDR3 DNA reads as TGTGCCAGCAGTTTGTCGGGACAGGGAAATTCACCCCTCCACTTT.